The clone carrying this TCR beta chain was seen ten or more times. This sample stems from a study of T cells in Graves' hyperthyroidism and ophthalmopathy. What was amplified from RNA transcripts were TCR beta CDR3 regions. The TCR CDR3 first-round RT-PCR relied on the HTBI primer set. MiXCR was run by TCRdb on the multiplex PCR reads, yielding one entry per CDR3 protein. The data contain some 300,000 distinct CDR3 sequences, over 15% of them singletons. Trimming cost V 1 base and J 4 bases; bases outside gene matches: 6. The CDR3 extends over 16 amino acids. CDR1 is LNHNV, CDR2 YYDKDF, per germline (reference sequence).

The chain links TRBV15 to TRBJ1-4; 7 positions match TRBD1. Source material: blood. The receptor was isolated from a young man with Graves' hyperthyroidism. DNA of the CDR3: TGTGCCACCAGCAGAGGGTGGGGGACAGATAATGAAAAACTGTTTTTT. Its protein is CATSRGWGTDNEKLFF.